These 11 T cell receptor beta chains were sequenced from one sample in a study of blood T cell repertoires in COVID-19 (TCRdb year 2020). Library construction relied on the immunoSEQ multiplex PCR assay. The clones in this table, taken by TCRdb from immuneACCESS, are in-frame only. Not every clone is retained; where verified, under half of the shortfall comes from an unresolved V gene, and the cause of the rest is unknown. The sample data list tens of thousands of clones, and around 86% of these were observed just once. The ten largest account for roughly three fifths of the sample. Material: peripheral blood. The receptors originated from a woman over 75 with acute or convalescent COVID-19.

The gene calls are TRBV19 and TRBJ2-2; TRBD1 matches at 12 bases. V dropped 5 bases and J dropped 4; count of bases not matched to a gene: 2. The V gene's germline CDR1 is LNHDA and CDR2 SQIVND (reference sequence). The CDR3 is made up of 15 amino acids. CDR3: CASSPGQGATGELFF. CDR3 DNA sequence: TGTGCCAGTAGTCCGGGACAGGGGGCCACCGGGGAGCTGTTTTTT.

The V call is TRBV5-1, the J call TRBJ2-7; 11 bases fit TRBD1. The J segment lost 6 bases and the V segment lost 1 base, leaving 6 bases of the junction unmatched. The germline CDR1 and CDR2 sequences are SGHRS and YFSETQ. CDR3 length: 15 residues. The DNA for the CDR3 is TGCGCCAGCAGCTTGTATGGACAGGGGGCTGGCGAGCAGTACTTC. Amino acids: CASSLYGQGAGEQYF.

The chain carries TRBV6-2 or TRBV6-3 and TRBJ1-2; D might be TRBD1 (6 bases). This CDR3 is 14 amino acids long. V lost 5 bases, J lost 8 bases, and 18 bases lay in between. CDR1 and CDR2 (germline): MNHEY, SVGEGT. CDR3 sequence (DNA): TGTGCCAGCAGTCCCAGGGGCCGCCCTGGGGGCTACACCTTC. Its protein product is CASSPRGRPGGYTF.

The rearrangement uses TRBV9 and TRBJ1-2; D call uncertain. V was trimmed by 0 bases and J by 5 bases, leaving 8 bases between them. The germline CDR1 and CDR2 sequences are SGDLS and YYNGEE. The CDR3 totals 13 residues. CDR3 residues: CASSVAGEYGYTF. As DNA, the CDR3 is TGTGCCAGCAGCGTAGCCGGAGAATATGGCTACACCTTC.

This clone has only one observation. The chain recombines TRBV5-6 with TRBJ2-3, with D tentatively TRBD2 (6 bases). This CDR3 contains 18 residues. Germline CDR1 reads SGHDT; CDR2 reads YYEEEE. Trimming removed 2 bases from V and 2 bases from J, with 21 bases in between. The CDR3 DNA sequence: TGTGCCAGCAGCTTTAGACTCCTCCGGACTACCGCCACAGATACGCAGTATTTT. Residues: CASSFRLLRTTATDTQYF.

The chain links TRBV25-1 to TRBJ1-4; 7 bases match TRBD1. Trimming took 2 bases from V and 6 from J; bases not matched to a gene: 9. CDR1 and CDR2 from the germline V gene are MGHDK and SYGVNS. The CDR3 loop spans 16 amino acids. DNA of the CDR3: TGTGCCAGCAGTGAAAGGGGAGCAGGGGGTTATGAAAAACTGTTTTTT. Translating it yields CASSERGAGGYEKLFF.

This chain joins TRBV2 and TRBJ1-1; D possibly corresponds to TRBD1 (6 bases). With 3 bases removed from V and 1 base from J, the gap between germline ends came to 9 bases. Germline V gene data show CDR1 as SNHLY and CDR2 as FYNNEI. The CDR3 length is 14 residues. The CDR3 is CASSEQGRNTEAFF. For the CDR3, the DNA is TGTGCCAGCAGTGAGCAGGGGAGGAACACTGAAGCTTTCTTT.

V and J are TRBV7-6 and TRBJ2-3; TRBD2 aligns across 15 bases. The ends lost 5 bases at V and 8 bases at J; junction bases unmatched: 5. The CDR3 loop spans 15 amino acids. Germline assignment: CDR1 SGHVS and CDR2 FNYEAQ. The CDR3 here is CASSQGLAGGGTQYF. Here the CDR3 DNA reads TGTGCCAGCAGCCAGGGACTAGCGGGGGGAGGTACGCAGTATTTT. Based on the CDR3 plus reference TRBV7-6 and TRBJ2-3, the full variable domain is GAGVSQSPRYKVTKRGQDVALRCDPISGHVSLYWYRQALGQGPEFLTYFNYEAQQDKSGLPNDRFSAERPEGSISTLTIQRTEQRDSAMYRCASSQGLAGGGTQYFGPGTRLTVL.

V is TRBV19 and J is TRBJ1-1; 9 positions match TRBD1. V shed 5 bases and J 1 base; nucleotides not matched to a gene: 8. The length of the CDR3 is 16 residues. From germline, CDR1 is LNHDA and CDR2 SQIVND (reference sequence). CDR3 sequence reads: CASSPTPGQGNTEAFF. CDR3 in DNA: TGTGCCAGTAGTCCAACGCCGGGACAGGGGAACACTGAAGCTTTCTTT.

This rearrangement joins TRBV5-6 to TRBJ1-1; D is perhaps TRBD1 (5 bases). The ends were cut back, 4 bases at V and 1 base at J, with 8 bases in the middle. The CDR3 sequence is 13 residues long. CDR1 and CDR2 from the germline V gene are SGHDT and YYEEEE. CDR3 nucleotide sequence: TGTGCCAGCAGCCACACAGGGAACACTGAAGCTTTCTTT. It yields the protein CASSHTGNTEAFF.

J is TRBJ2-3 and V is TRBV6-5, with 8 bases matching TRBD1. Germline lookup yields CDR1 MNHEY and CDR2 SVGAGI. Trimming took 0 bases from V and 2 from J; bases not matched to a gene: 4. The CDR3 is 16 amino acids. The CDR3 loop is CASSYSRTGYTDTQYF. CDR3 nucleotide sequence: TGTGCCAGCAGTTACTCGAGGACAGGGTACACAGATACGCAGTATTTT.